This T cell receptor (beta chain) was recorded in a study of cytomegalovirus exposure and HLA in healthy donors. V gave up 5 bases and J gave up 4 bases; unmatched junction bases: 5. The CDR3 is 14 amino acids. Per germline, CDR1 MDHEN and CDR2 SYDVKM. The study ran its PCR with 60 Vbeta and 13 Jbeta primers. Generated by immunoSEQ multiplex PCR, the TCRdb table keeps only in-frame clones and is missing some. The table shows about 180,000 clones, with about 79% occurring only once. The sequenced sample was PBMCs. The J gene is TRBJ1-1, the V gene TRBV28, with TRBD1 matching over 9 bases. The clonotype originates from a man aged 18 to 30 in good health and CMV-seronegative. CDR3 bases: TGTGCCAGCAGTCTTACAGGGGGCGGCACTGAAGCTTTCTTT. Protein: CASSLTGGGTEAFF.